What follows is one T cell receptor (beta chain) and its context. Germline CDR1 reads SGHRS; CDR2 reads YFSETQ. This CDR3 region has 17 residues. The J segment lost 2 bases and the V segment lost 0 bases, leaving 7 bases of the junction unmatched. Sequencing was performed with immunoSEQ multiplex PCR; in TCRdb, only in-frame clones are kept and a portion is missing. Among around 250,000 clones listed, 75% to 90% were seen once. Recovery among Cohort 3 donors was established by two negative PCRs, clearance, or symptom resolution. The data were taken from a study of blood T cell repertoires in COVID-19. Study summary: Samples representing acute and convalescent COVID-19 were sourced from the United States, Italy and Spain.

The sequence came from a woman aged 45-59 years who had recovered from COVID-19. The chain employs TRBV5-1 and TRBJ2-3, with 9 nucleotides matching TRBD2. Sequenced input: PBMCs or T cells enriched from blood (not recorded which). The CDR3 coding sequence is TGCGCCAGCAGCTTGGGGGCTCTAGCGGGAAACACAGATACGCAGTATTTT. It yields the protein CASSLGALAGNTDTQYF.